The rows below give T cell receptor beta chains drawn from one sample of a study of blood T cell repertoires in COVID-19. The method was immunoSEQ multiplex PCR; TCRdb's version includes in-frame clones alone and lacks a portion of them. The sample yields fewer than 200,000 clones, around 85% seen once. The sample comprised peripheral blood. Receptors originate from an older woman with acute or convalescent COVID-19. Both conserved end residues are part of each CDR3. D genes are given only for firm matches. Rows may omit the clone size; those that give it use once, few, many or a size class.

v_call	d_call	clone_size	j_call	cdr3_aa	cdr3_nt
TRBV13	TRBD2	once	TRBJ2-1	CASSLLFAGGGNEQFF	TGTGCCAGCAGCTTACTATTCGCGGGCGGGGGGAATGAGCAGTTCTTC
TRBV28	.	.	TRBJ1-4	CASSFVLPGGEKLFF	TGTGCCAGCAGTTTTGTGCTCCCCGGGGGTGAAAAACTGTTTTTT
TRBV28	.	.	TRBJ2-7	CASSLRAEVEQYF	TGTGCCAGCAGTTTGAGGGCAGAGGTCGAGCAGTACTTC
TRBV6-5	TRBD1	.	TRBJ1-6	CASKERGPDSPLHF	TGTGCCAGCAAAGAGAGGGGGCCGGATTCACCCCTCCACTTT
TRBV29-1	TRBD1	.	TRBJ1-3	CSVQGATGNTIYF	TGCAGCGTCCAGGGGGCAACTGGAAACACCATATATTTT
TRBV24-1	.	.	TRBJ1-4	CATSDELSGKLFF	TGTGCCACCAGTGACGAGCTGTCAGGAAAACTGTTTTTT
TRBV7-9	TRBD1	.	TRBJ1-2	CASSIQGQGHGYTF	TGTGCCAGCAGCATCCAAGGACAGGGTCATGGCTACACCTTC
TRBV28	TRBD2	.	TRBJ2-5	CASSFGSTGGETQYF	TGTGCCAGCAGCTTCGGATCCACGGGAGGTGAGACCCAGTACTTC
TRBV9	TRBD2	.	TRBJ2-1	CASSVAPTSRDNEQFF	TGTGCCAGCAGCGTAGCCCCGACTAGCCGGGACAATGAGCAGTTCTTC
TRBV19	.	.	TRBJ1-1	CASSYHTEAFF	TGTGCCAGTAGCTACCATACTGAAGCTTTCTTT
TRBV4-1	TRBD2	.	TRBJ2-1	CASSQWGGGREIYNEQFF	TGCGCCAGCAGCCAATGGGGCGGTGGGCGGGAGATCTACAATGAGCAGTTCTTC
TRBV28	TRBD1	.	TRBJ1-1	CASSLDRVNTEAFF	TGTGCCAGCAGCCTTGACAGGGTGAACACTGAAGCTTTCTTT
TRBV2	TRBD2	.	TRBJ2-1	CASSGRTSGSNEQFF	TGTGCCAGCAGTGGTAGGACTAGCGGGAGCAATGAGCAGTTCTTC
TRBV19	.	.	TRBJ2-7	CRRVGESYEQYF	TGCCGGAGGGTCGGGGAATCCTACGAGCAGTACTTC
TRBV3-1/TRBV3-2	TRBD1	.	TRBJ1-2	CASSQVTGTGDGYTF	TGTGCCAGCAGCCAAGTTACCGGGACAGGGGATGGCTACACCTTC
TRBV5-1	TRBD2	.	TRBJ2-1	CASSAGTSGVVEQFF	TGCGCCAGCAGCGCGGGGACTAGCGGGGTGGTGGAGCAGTTCTTC
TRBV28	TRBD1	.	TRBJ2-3	CASSPTGVHTDTQYF	TGTGCCAGCAGTCCCACAGGGGTCCACACAGATACGCAGTATTTT
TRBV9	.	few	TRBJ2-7	CASSVDLGRGYEQYF	TGTGCCAGCAGCGTAGATCTAGGGCGGGGTTACGAGCAGTACTTC
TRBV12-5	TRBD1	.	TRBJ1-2	CASGLEGASSGYTF	TGTGCTAGTGGTTTGGAGGGGGCATCGAGTGGCTACACCTTC
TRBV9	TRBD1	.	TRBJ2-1	CASSTRGDSAYNEQFF	TGTGCCAGCAGCACCCGAGGGGACAGTGCCTACAATGAGCAGTTCTTC
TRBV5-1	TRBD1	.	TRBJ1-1	CASSPITSTGVASTEAFF	TGCGCCAGCAGCCCGATTACGTCTACAGGGGTCGCCAGCACTGAAGCTTTCTTT
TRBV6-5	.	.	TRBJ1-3	CASSPVRSGNTIYF	TGTGCCAGCAGTCCCGTCCGCTCTGGAAACACCATATATTTT
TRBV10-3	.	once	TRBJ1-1	CAISESIFRHTEAFF	TGTGCCATCAGTGAGTCGATATTCAGGCACACTGAAGCTTTCTTT
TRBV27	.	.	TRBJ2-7	CASSSSILAYEQYF	TGTGCCAGCAGTTCTAGCATCCTAGCCTACGAGCAGTACTTC
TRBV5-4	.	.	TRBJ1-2	CASSLVEGGNYGYTF	TGTGCCAGCAGCTTGGTCGAGGGCGGGAACTATGGCTACACCTTC
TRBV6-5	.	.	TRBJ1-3	CASSRGISGNTIYF	TGTGCCAGCTCCCGGGGTATCTCTGGAAACACCATATATTTT
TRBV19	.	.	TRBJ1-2	CASSRPGTGAYGYTF	TGTGCCAGTAGTCGCCCAGGTACCGGCGCCTATGGCTACACCTTC
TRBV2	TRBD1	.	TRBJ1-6	CASSELGTGDSPLHF	TGTGCCAGCAGTGAATTAGGGACAGGGGATTCACCCCTCCACTTT
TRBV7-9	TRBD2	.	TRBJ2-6	CASSLASGRTGANVLTF	TGTGCCAGCAGCTTAGCTAGCGGGAGGACTGGGGCCAACGTCCTGACTTTC
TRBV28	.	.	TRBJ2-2	CASISNTGELFF	TGTGCCAGTATTTCGAACACCGGGGAGCTGTTTTTT
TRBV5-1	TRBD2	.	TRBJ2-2	CASSLASGRTGELFF	TGCGCCAGCAGCTTGGCCAGCGGGAGAACCGGGGAGCTGTTTTTT
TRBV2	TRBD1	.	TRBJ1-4	CASRSGQETNEKLFF	TGTGCCAGCAGATCTGGACAGGAGACTAATGAAAAACTGTTTTTT
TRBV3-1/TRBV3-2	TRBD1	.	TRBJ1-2	CASSQIYRTGNSYGYTF	TGTGCCAGCAGCCAAATATATAGGACAGGGAATAGCTATGGCTACACCTTC
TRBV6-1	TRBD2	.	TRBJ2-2	CASSEMGGPGGELFF	TGTGCCAGCAGTGAAATGGGAGGGCCTGGCGGGGAGCTGTTTTTT
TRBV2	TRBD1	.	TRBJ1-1	CASTGTGGMNTEAFF	TGTGCCAGCACCGGGACAGGGGGGATGAACACTGAAGCTTTCTTT
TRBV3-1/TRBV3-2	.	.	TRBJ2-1	CASSQDVAAFSNEQFF	TGTGCCAGCAGCCAAGATGTAGCGGCTTTTAGCAATGAGCAGTTCTTC
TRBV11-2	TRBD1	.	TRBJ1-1	CASSLRGLPNTEAFF	TGTGCCAGCAGCCTCAGGGGGCTTCCGAACACTGAAGCTTTCTTT
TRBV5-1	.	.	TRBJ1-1	CASKPSSGLSNTEAFF	TGCGCCAGCAAACCCAGTTCAGGGTTATCGAACACTGAAGCTTTCTTT
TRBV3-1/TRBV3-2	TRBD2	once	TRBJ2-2	CASSRRVASGNTGELFF	TGTGCCAGCAGCCGAAGGGTGGCTAGCGGGAACACCGGGGAGCTGTTTTTT
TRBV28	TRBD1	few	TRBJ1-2	CASSLPGQGRDLGYGYTF	TGTGCCAGCTCGCTACCGGGACAGGGACGGGATTTGGGCTATGGCTACACCTTC
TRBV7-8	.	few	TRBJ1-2	CASSPDTYGYTF	TGTGCCAGCAGCCCGGACACCTATGGCTACACCTTC
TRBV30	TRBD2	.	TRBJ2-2	CAWTGGNDGELFF	TGTGCCTGGACGGGAGGGAATGACGGGGAGCTGTTTTTT
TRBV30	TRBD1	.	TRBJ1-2	CAWSTGVGYTF	TGTGCCTGGAGTACAGGGGTAGGCTACACCTTC